This T cell receptor (beta chain) appears in the sequencing data of a study of lymphopenia after photon versus proton radiotherapy. The study, taken as a whole, reports: A bigger post-nadir fall in TCR diversity correlated inversely with survival time in deceased patients. Oligoclonal CD8+ Temra expansion after nadir drove photon patients' diversity drop. Under photons, naive T cells and diversity fell while effector/memory populations rose.

Germline assignment: CDR1 SNHLY and CDR2 FYNNEI. The ends lost 6 bases at V and 3 bases at J; junction bases unmatched: 2. The CDR3 runs 14 residues. The assay was immunoSEQ multiplex PCR, and TCRdb's table has in-frame clones only and misses some. The table lists about 160,000 clones, more than 85% of them singletons, with approximately 4.8% in the top ten. In this sample, this clone turned up once. Its antigen remains unknown. The sample in question was peripheral blood, obtained from a patient treated with photon-based radiotherapy. The J gene is TRBJ2-6, the V gene TRBV2; 7 nucleotides align to TRBD2. This clonotype was sampled from a man in his forties or fifties with gastric cancer. CDR3 DNA sequence: TGTGCCAGCAGACGGACTAGTGGGGCCAACGTCCTGACTTTC. Protein: CASRRTSGANVLTF.